This record covers a single T cell receptor beta chain. As yet, its antigen is unknown. TCRdb reprocessed the 5' RACE reads via MiXCR and lists one record per CDR3 protein. The sample contains hundreds of thousands of distinct CDR3 sequences, roughly 15% of which appear only once. This sample was included in a study of T-cell memory formation after mild COVID-19. At the level of the study: TCR clusters were mostly donor specific. Study-wide results and caveats: Within pre-infection memory, some responding clones were found, suggesting cross-reactive memory joined. CD4+ contracting clones lay mainly in CM and EM, CD8+ ones in EMRA. Day 15 to 85 contracting clones showed balanced CD4/CD8; later expanders leaned CD4+.

Germline V gene data show CDR1 as MNHEY and CDR2 as SVGEGT. The CDR3 covers 14 residues. V was shortened by 7 bases and J by 0 bases, with 10 bases between the two germline ends. This rearrangement joins TRBV6-2 or TRBV6-3 to TRBJ2-1; D gene uncertain. Sequencing was carried out using PBMCs or a T cell subset sorted from them (not recorded which). This receptor was identified in a man between 18 and 35 years old who had mild COVID-19 (a few samples of this study predate the infection). Cell type and time point are not known. CDR3 loop: CASTALNSYNEQFF. The CDR3 coding sequence is TGTGCCAGCACGGCGCTGAACTCCTACAATGAGCAGTTCTTC.